The next 4 T cell receptor beta chains were all read from a single sample in a study of blood T cells in healthy people across ages. A J-beta primer mix and a sample-barcoded 5' primer were used in a second PCR of about 6 to 12 cycles. TCRdb recomputed calls from the 5' RACE reads with MiXCR, one row per CDR3 protein. The table has around 820,000 distinct CDR3 sequences, approximately 25% seen once; the top ten hold more than 3%. This sample was also put to use in a study of T cells of mothers and their children.

Material for sequencing was blood. The origin of the receptors is a boy aged 5 to 17 in good health.

This clonotype was counted only a few times. CDR3 amino acids: CSARDRGLGTEAFF. CDR3 DNA sequence: TGCAGTGCTAGAGATCGGGGGCTCGGCACTGAAGCTTTCTTT. The J gene is TRBJ1-1, the V gene TRBV20-1, with a weak D call TRBD1 (6 bases). The ends were cut back, 0 bases at V and 4 bases at J, with 12 bases in the middle. Germline CDR1 DFQATT, CDR2 SNEGSKA (reference sequence). CDR3 length: 14 amino acids.

This clonotype was seen only a few times. The genes are TRBV6-2 or TRBV6-3 and TRBJ1-2; D possibly corresponds to TRBD1 (6 bases). The V end was cut by 6 bases, the J end by 0 bases, with 17 bases between. Per the germline V gene, CDR1 is MNHEY and CDR2 is SVGEGT. There are 16 residues in the CDR3. The CDR3 region is CASSRPQGSANYGYTF. CDR3 sequence (DNA): TGTGCCAGCAGCCGGCCTCAGGGGTCCGCTAACTATGGCTACACCTTC.

This clonotype was found a few times. J is TRBJ1-4 and V is TRBV29-1; D is unresolved. The CDR3 contains 12 residues. V lost 7 bases and J 2 bases, leaving 8 bases between the germline ends. Germline V gene lookup returns CDR1 SQVTM and CDR2 ANQGSEA. The CDR3 DNA reads TGCAGCGGGGGTGACACTAATGAAAAACTGTTTTTT. Translation gives CSGGDTNEKLFF. Full variable domain (rest looked up from reference TRBV29-1 and TRBJ1-4): SAVISQKPSRDICQRGTSLTIQCQVDSQVTMMFWYRQQPGQSLTLIATANQGSEATYESGFVIDKFPISRPNLTFSTLTVSNMSPEDSSIYLCSGGDTNEKLFFGSGTQLSVL.

This sequence joins TRBV12-3 or TRBV12-4 and TRBJ2-7; tentatively, D is TRBD1 (5 bases). The CDR3 runs 12 residues. Trimming pared 6 bases from V and 5 bases from J, leaving 11 bases between. CDR3 loop: CASRGVTDEQYF. Here the CDR3 DNA reads TGTGCCAGCAGAGGGGTTACGGACGAGCAGTACTTC.